The text below deals with one T cell receptor beta chain. The entry originates in a study of blood T cell repertoires in COVID-19. Study-level background: The samples span acute and convalescent COVID-19 from the United States, Italy and Spain.

TCRdb's table, derived via immunoSEQ multiplex PCR, lists solely in-frame clones and lacks some. This sample has about 140,000 clones; about 87% occur once, and the top ten carry 3.5% to 5.5%. CDR1 SGHAT and CDR2 FQNNGV come from the germline V gene. V was clipped by 4 bases and J by 8 bases, with 17 bases between them. There are 14 residues in the CDR3. The TCR comes from a woman in her thirties or forties with acute or convalescent COVID-19. The material sequenced was peripheral blood. This chain links TRBV11-2 with TRBJ1-2, with a tentative D call TRBD1 (5 bases). CDR3 nucleotides: TGTGCCAGCAGCTCCCTGGGGGGAACGGGCGGCTACACCTTC. Amino acids: CASSSLGGTGGYTF.